This record covers a single T cell receptor (beta chain). As yet, its antigen is unknown. These data are taken from a study of T cell responses to AZD1222 COVID-19 vaccine. The study, taken as a whole, reports: The peak T cell response came first, and repertoires were sampled only after it.

V was shortened by 1 base and J by 3 bases, with 10 bases between the two germline ends. CDR1 is SGHNT, CDR2 YENEEA, per germline. CDR3 length: 14 amino acids. TCRdb keeps only in-frame clones here, not all; method: immunoSEQ multiplex PCR. Of tens of thousands of clones in the sample, almost 80% were seen once. This chain links TRBV11-3 with TRBJ2-7, with D perhaps TRBD1 or TRBD2 (5 bases each). This sample comprised peripheral blood, obtained on day 0 of AZD1222 vaccination. This sequence was found in an adult in good health. The CDR3 loop is CASSLGDGNYEQYF. Here the CDR3 DNA reads TGTGCCAGCAGCTTAGGGGACGGCAACTACGAGCAGTACTTC.